The rows below give T cell receptor beta chains drawn from one sample of a study of T cell responses to AZD1222 COVID-19 vaccine. The repertoire was sequenced with immunoSEQ multiplex PCR; TCRdb's copy has only in-frame clones and lacks some. The sample lists about 86,000 clones; approximately 86% were seen once. The starting material was peripheral blood, obtained on day 0 of MenACWY control vaccination. The receptors were sampled from an adult in good health. The conserved cysteine and the conserved F or W are not part of the CDR3 here. Each record gives: J gene, clone size, D gene, V gene, CDR3 protein. A D gene is named only where the DNA matches it firmly. The listing skips clone size in some rows; elsewhere it reads once, few, many or a size class.

>TRBJ1-5|-|-|TRBV5-4
ASSFWGARQPQH
>TRBJ1-2|few|-|TRBV10-1
ASSDSQGRGYT
>TRBJ1-6|-|TRBD1|TRBV30
AWSESDRVGSPLH
>TRBJ2-2|-|-|TRBV11-1
ASRDATNTGELF
>TRBJ2-1|-|-|TRBV7-6
ASMGRPYNEQF
>TRBJ1-5|-|-|TRBV6-5
ASSYSVVGDQPQH
>TRBJ1-4|-|TRBD1|TRBV14
ASSQVWDRGLPNEKLF
>TRBJ2-1|-|TRBD1|TRBV7-2
ASRPGGNYNEQF
>TRBJ2-1|-|-|TRBV18
ASSPNARGEQF
>TRBJ1-2|-|-|TRBV6-1
ASSEDRIYYGYT
>TRBJ2-3|-|TRBD2|TRBV7-8
ASSPGGGSTDTQY
>TRBJ2-3|-|-|TRBV12-3/TRBV12-4
ASSLPPGDTQY
>TRBJ1-2|-|TRBD1|TRBV14
ASSQDAPGQGARGYT
>TRBJ2-5|-|-|TRBV3-1/TRBV3-2
ASSQEGAPETQY
>TRBJ1-2|-|-|TRBV30
AWTLKGIDGYT
>TRBJ1-2|-|-|TRBV2
ASSEQGRNGYT
>TRBJ2-7|-|-|TRBV3-1/TRBV3-2
ASSPGVYEQY
>TRBJ2-2|-|-|TRBV24-1
ATSDLPGGELF
>TRBJ2-2|-|TRBD1|TRBV5-1
ASSYQGATNTGELF
>TRBJ2-3|once|-|TRBV4-3
ASSRQRYGTDTQY
>TRBJ1-1|-|-|TRBV5-6
ASSFEGEWTEAF
>TRBJ2-3|-|-|TRBV11-1
ASSLEGRSTDTQY
>TRBJ2-1|-|TRBD2|TRBV6-2/TRBV6-3
ASSLRDLAGGVNEQF
>TRBJ2-3|-|-|TRBV5-5
ASSLGGYTDTQY
>TRBJ1-1|-|TRBD1|TRBV19
ASSIRDRVVTEAF
>TRBJ1-5|-|-|TRBV30
AWSVVDSNQPQH
>TRBJ2-3|-|-|TRBV3-1/TRBV3-2
ASSEEGVTDTQY
>TRBJ1-3|-|-|TRBV6-5
ASSYSPGHMGNTIY
>TRBJ2-2|-|-|TRBV3-1/TRBV3-2
ASLSGSGGSFTGELF
>TRBJ1-3|-|TRBD1|TRBV3-1/TRBV3-2
ASSQRTGQVNTIY
>TRBJ1-4|-|-|TRBV5-1
ASSPGGWGGNEKLF
>TRBJ1-1|-|-|TRBV5-1
ASSPGTPITEAF
>TRBJ1-1|-|TRBD1|TRBV9
ASSGDQGDWDTEAF
>TRBJ1-4|-|-|TRBV5-1
ASNTGWEEKLF
>TRBJ2-3|-|-|TRBV25-1
ASSELGFLSTDTQY
>TRBJ2-2|-|TRBD2|TRBV5-1
ASQRLAGPNTGELF
>TRBJ1-2|-|-|TRBV4-1
ASSQGGNYGYT
>TRBJ1-1|-|-|TRBV30
AWSSGKTEAF
>TRBJ2-5|-|TRBD1|TRBV7-2
ASSATGGSETQY
>TRBJ1-1|-|-|TRBV5-4
ASSSGAWTEAF
>TRBJ1-3|few|-|TRBV28
ASSSRHAGNTIY
>TRBJ1-3|-|TRBD1|TRBV6-5
GTQGVGDTIY
>TRBJ2-5|once|-|TRBV7-9
ASSLAPGRVQETQY
>TRBJ2-7|-|-|TRBV4-1
ASSQEKGSVYEQY
>TRBJ1-2|once|-|TRBV15
ATSRVGNNYGYT
>TRBJ1-1|-|-|TRBV5-1
ASRQGENTEAF
>TRBJ2-7|few|TRBD1|TRBV4-3
ASSQDLGTGAAYEQY
>TRBJ1-6|-|-|TRBV3-1/TRBV3-2
ASSQNPGSNSPLH
>TRBJ2-3|-|-|TRBV6-5
ASRQGGATDTQY
>TRBJ2-3|-|-|TRBV3-1/TRBV3-2
ASSPRDSISDTQY
>TRBJ1-3|-|-|TRBV19
ASREGSSGNTIY
>TRBJ2-3|-|TRBD2|TRBV19
ASSSETSGGTDTQY
>TRBJ1-1|-|TRBD1|TRBV18
ASSPTGFNTEAF